A single sample gave rise to the 30 T cell receptor beta chains below, sequenced in a study of blood T cell repertoires in COVID-19. This table comes from immunoSEQ multiplex PCR, and its TCRdb copy is limited to in-frame clones, with some not included. The data show 110,000 or so clones, 81% seen once. Sequencing was done on a sample of peripheral blood. The receptors here all came from a man in his forties or fifties with acute or convalescent COVID-19.

This clone was found once. The chain joins TRBV29-1 to TRBJ1-2; D perhaps matches TRBD1 (5 bases). This CDR3 comprises 14 residues. CDR1 is SQVTM and CDR2 is ANQGSEA in the germline V gene. V was trimmed by 0 bases and J by 4 bases, leaving 12 bases between them. CDR3 coding DNA: TGCAGCGTTGAAGATCAGGAGGGGATCTATGGCTACACCTTC. Its translation: CSVEDQEGIYGYTF.

V is TRBV27 and J is TRBJ1-6, with a weak D call TRBD1 (5 bases). Germline V gene sequence: CDR1 MNHEY, CDR2 SMNVEV (reference sequence). Trimming shortened V by 6 bases and J by 5 bases, and 14 bases separated the two germline ends. The CDR3 is 15 amino acids. The CDR3, as DNA: TGTGCCAGCAGCCTTCAGGGCATAAATAATTCACCCCTCCACTTT. Amino acid sequence: CASSLQGINNSPLHF.

This chain joins TRBV11-3 and TRBJ1-6; D not certain. CDR1 is SGHNT and CDR2 is YENEEA in the germline V gene. This CDR3 has 14 residues. V was pared by 5 bases and J by 6 bases, with 11 bases between. CDR3: CASSLGQSNSPLHF. The CDR3 DNA follows: TGTGCCAGCAGCCTTGGGCAGAGTAATTCACCCCTCCACTTT.

This chain uses TRBV7-9 with TRBJ1-2; 7 nucleotides align to TRBD1. The CDR3 has 13 amino acids. After removal of 6 bases from V and 7 bases from J, the junction contained 8 bases not matched to a gene. The V gene's germline CDR1 is SEHNR and CDR2 FQNEAQ (reference sequence). CDR3: CASRHTGEGGYTF. Written as DNA, the CDR3 is TGTGCCAGCAGGCACACAGGGGAAGGTGGCTACACCTTC.

In DNA, the CDR3 is TGTGCCTGGAGTGCCCCCCGCACCCTAACGGACACCATATATTTT. Residues: CAWSAPRTLTDTIYF. The rearrangement links TRBV30 to TRBJ1-3; unclear D gene. The CDR3 runs to 15 residues. Trimming removed 1 base at V and 8 bases at J, with 18 bases between. CDR1 GTSNPN and CDR2 SVGIG come from the germline V gene (reference sequence).

CDR3 protein: CASRPARDRSYEQYF. As DNA, the CDR3 is TGTGCCAGCAGACCAGCCCGGGACAGGTCTTACGAGCAGTACTTC. The chain joins TRBV2 to TRBJ2-7, with TRBD1 matching 8 bases. Unmatched junction bases numbered 11, after V lost 6 bases and J lost 4 bases. There are 15 residues in the CDR3. From germline, CDR1 is SNHLY and CDR2 FYNNEI. Looking up the rest from reference TRBV2 and TRBJ2-7 gives the full variable domain: EPEVTQTPSHQVTQMGQEVILRCVPISNHLYFYWYRQILGQKVEFLVSFYNNEISEKSEIFDDQFSVERPDGSNFTLKIRSTKLEDSAMYFCASRPARDRSYEQYFGPGTRLTVT.

J is TRBJ1-5 and V is TRBV24-1; no clear D gene. CDR1 KGHDR and CDR2 SFDVKD come from the germline V gene. V lost 8 bases and J lost 0, with 10 bases in between. This CDR3 spans 14 amino acids. This CDR3 reads CATMGSYSNQPQHF. DNA for the CDR3: TGTGCCACCATGGGCAGTTATAGCAATCAGCCCCAGCATTTT.

The chain combines TRBV3-1 (or the pseudogene TRBV3-2) with TRBJ2-6, with 9 nucleotides matching TRBD2. The CDR3 is 19 residues long. The V and J ends lost 4 bases and 5 bases, in that order; junction bases with no gene match: 15. Looked up from germline, CDR1 is LGHDT and CDR2 is YNNKEL (reference sequence). The CDR3: CASSPQAGGPSSWANVLTF. As DNA, the CDR3 is TGTGCCAGCAGCCCGCAGGCGGGGGGGCCTTCTAGTTGGGCCAACGTCCTGACTTTC.

This chain links TRBV6-5 with TRBJ2-1; 10 bases align to TRBD1. The length of the CDR3 is 13 residues. Germline V gene lookup returns CDR1 MNHEY and CDR2 SVGAGI. V was pared by 6 bases and J by 6 bases, with 2 bases of the junction left unmatched. The CDR3 spells CASSGQGGNEQFF. The CDR3 DNA reads TGTGCCAGCAGCGGACAGGGGGGCAATGAGCAGTTCTTC.

The chain carries TRBV12-3 or TRBV12-4 and TRBJ1-2; tentatively, D is TRBD1 (6 bases). This CDR3 spans 13 amino acids. Trimming left V 5 bases short and J 8 bases short, with 15 bases between. In DNA, the CDR3 is TGTGCCAGCAGTCTCCAACAGGGTAGGGGCTACACCTTC. Amino acids: CASSLQQGRGYTF.

The J gene is TRBJ2-3, the V gene TRBV14, with TRBD1 as a possible D gene (6 bases). The CDR3 runs to 14 residues. Germline V gives CDR1 SGHDN, CDR2 FVKESK. V dropped 2 bases and J dropped 4 bases, with 10 bases sitting between them. CDR3 nucleotide sequence: TGTGCCAGCAGCCAATCACAGGGTTCAGATACGCAGTATTTT. This translates into CASSQSQGSDTQYF. Full variable domain (remainder filled in from reference TRBV14 and TRBJ2-3): EAGVTQFPSHSVIEKGQTVTLRCDPISGHDNLYWYRRVMGKEIKFLLHFVKESKQDESGMPNNRFLAERTGGTYSTLKVQPAELEDSGVYFCASSQSQGSDTQYFGPGTRLTVL.

The chain links TRBV18 to TRBJ2-7, with D possibly TRBD1 on 6 matching bases. Trimming took off 3 bases at V and 5 bases at J, with 17 bases between the two ends. The CDR3 runs to 15 residues. Germline lookup yields CDR1 KGHSH and CDR2 LQKENI. The CDR3 is CASSPQPQGADEQYF. Here the CDR3 DNA reads TGTGCCAGCTCACCCCAACCACAGGGTGCAGACGAGCAGTACTTC.

V and J are TRBV30 and TRBJ1-2; D may be TRBD1 (6 bases). Trimming cost V 2 bases and J 4 bases, with 17 bases left between them. The CDR3 contains 15 residues. Germline CDR1 and CDR2: GTSNPN and SVGIG (reference sequence). The CDR3: CAWSQALGGAYGYTF. The CDR3 DNA reads TGTGCCTGGAGTCAAGCCCTGGGGGGGGCCTATGGCTACACCTTC.

The chain uses TRBV6-4 and TRBJ2-1; tentatively, D is TRBD2 (7 bases). The CDR3 runs to 15 residues. Germline V gene sequence: CDR1 MRHNA, CDR2 SNTAGT. The V end was cut by 0 bases, the J end by 9 bases, with 15 bases between. The CDR3 DNA is TGTGCCAGCAGTGACTCCCAGACACGGGGGGCTGAGCAGTTCTTC. It is translated as CASSDSQTRGAEQFF.

The chain couples TRBV28 to TRBJ2-1; TRBD2 matches 11 bases. Per germline, CDR1 MDHEN and CDR2 SYDVKM. The J segment lost 8 bases and the V segment lost 5 bases, leaving 11 bases of the junction unmatched. CDR3 length: 16 residues. The CDR3 loop is CASSQYSGGALYEQFF. CDR3 nucleotide sequence: TGTGCCAGCAGTCAATATAGCGGGGGGGCACTATATGAGCAGTTCTTC.

The V call is TRBV3-1 (or the pseudogene TRBV3-2), the J call TRBJ2-5; 15 bases match TRBD2. This CDR3 comprises 19 residues. Germline-derived CDR1 and CDR2 are LGHDT and YNNKEL (reference sequence). Trimming took 5 bases from V and 0 from J; bases not matched to a gene: 10. CDR3 residues: CASSGRTSGGGTYQETQYF. The CDR3 region has the DNA TGTGCCAGCAGCGGACGGACTAGCGGGGGGGGGACGTACCAAGAGACCCAGTACTTC.

The V call is TRBV5-1, the J call TRBJ1-6; 7 bases match TRBD1. V shed 4 bases and J 5 bases; nucleotides not matched to a gene: 6. Germline CDR1 and CDR2: SGHRS and YFSETQ. There are 15 residues in the CDR3. The CDR3 nucleotides read TGCGCCAGCAGCGGAGGGACAGCTGATAATTCACCCCTCCACTTT. Its translation is CASSGGTADNSPLHF.

The rearrangement links TRBV7-9 to TRBJ1-2; 7 bases line up with TRBD1. The germline V gene encodes CDR1 SEHNR and CDR2 FQNEAQ (reference sequence). The CDR3 totals 13 residues. V lost 5 bases, J lost 3 bases, and 3 bases stayed unmatched. Here the CDR3 DNA reads TGTGCCAGCAGCGGAGGGACAGACTATGGCTACACCTTC. The encoded protein is CASSGGTDYGYTF.

CDR3 sequence reads: CASSLAGQGYNEQFF. CDR3 sequence (DNA): TGTGCCAGCAGCTTAGCGGGACAGGGCTACAATGAGCAGTTCTTC. The V call is TRBV7-2, the J call TRBJ2-1; 9 positions agree with TRBD1. CDR1 is SGHTA and CDR2 is FQGNSA in the germline V gene. This CDR3 spans 15 amino acids. Germline trimming cut 0 bases from V and 3 bases from J; bases unmatched to any gene: 0.

This sequence joins TRBV19 and TRBJ2-3, with 7 bases identical to TRBD1. This CDR3 region has 16 residues. The ends lost 5 bases at V and 0 bases at J; junction bases unmatched: 8. In germline, CDR1 is LNHDA, CDR2 SQIVND (reference sequence). The CDR3 DNA reads as TGTGCCAGTAGTCTCGGGACAGCATTTAGCACAGATACGCAGTATTTT. It yields the protein CASSLGTAFSTDTQYF.

The V and J genes are TRBV11-2 and TRBJ2-7; D remains ambiguous. With 1 base removed from V and 3 bases from J, the gap between germline ends came to 13 bases. The CDR3 has 15 amino acids. Germline-derived CDR1 and CDR2 are SGHAT and FQNNGV. The CDR3 protein is CASSLAAVADYEQYF. The CDR3, as DNA: TGTGCCAGCAGCTTAGCCGCCGTGGCAGACTACGAGCAGTACTTC.

The chain joins TRBV2 to TRBJ2-5, with D perhaps matching TRBD2 (6 bases). Germline V lookup: CDR1 SNHLY, CDR2 FYNNEI. This CDR3 is built from 13 residues. The ends were cut back, 11 bases at V and 4 bases at J, with 17 bases in the middle. This CDR3 reads CAVLGGGLETQYF. CDR3 in DNA: TGTGCCGTCCTGGGGGGAGGCCTAGAGACCCAGTACTTC.

This clone was observed a single time. V and J are TRBV10-3 and TRBJ1-2; 8 nucleotides align to TRBD1. This CDR3 is built from 14 residues. Germline assignment: CDR1 ENHRY and CDR2 SYGVKD. V gave up 8 bases and J gave up 2 bases; unmatched junction bases: 7. CDR3 loop: CAIQSGGENYGYTF. CDR3 sequence (DNA): TGTGCCATCCAATCAGGGGGCGAAAACTATGGCTACACCTTC.

The J gene is TRBJ2-3, the V gene TRBV29-1; 10 nucleotides agree with TRBD1. V was clipped by 4 bases and J by 1 base; unmatched bases: 5. The CDR3 is 15 residues long. The germline V gene encodes CDR1 SQVTM and CDR2 ANQGSEA. CDR3 sequence: CSVARGTGGTDTQYF. The CDR3 DNA follows: TGCAGCGTTGCCCGGGGGACAGGGGGCACAGATACGCAGTATTTT.

The rearrangement uses TRBV6-5 and TRBJ1-6; D not certain. CDR1 and CDR2 (germline): MNHEY, SVGAGI. V was pared by 2 bases and J by 5 bases, with 7 bases between. This CDR3 contains 14 residues. The CDR3 region is CASSYGQNNSPLHF. The CDR3 DNA sequence: TGTGCCAGCAGTTACGGCCAGAATAATTCACCCCTCCACTTT.

This chain uses TRBV5-1 with TRBJ1-3; a possible D gene is TRBD1 (5 bases). The CDR3 loop spans 17 amino acids. The germline V gene encodes CDR1 SGHRS and CDR2 YFSETQ. Trimming removed 4 bases from V and 0 bases from J, with 17 bases in between. The CDR3 sequence is CASSLGVGASSGNTIYF. The CDR3 coding sequence is TGCGCCAGCAGCCTGGGGGTAGGGGCGAGCTCTGGAAACACCATATATTTT. Full variable domain (outside the CDR3, taken from reference TRBV5-1 and TRBJ1-3): KAGVTQTPRYLIKTRGQQVTLSCSPISGHRSVSWYQQTPGQGLQFLFEYFSETQRNKGNFPGRFSGRQFSNSRSEMNVSTLELGDSALYLCASSLGVGASSGNTIYFGEGSWLTVV.

V and J are TRBV7-3 and TRBJ2-2; 8 bases line up with TRBD2. The germline CDR1 and CDR2 sequences are SGHTA and FQGTGA. Unmatched junction bases numbered 5, after V lost 5 bases and J lost 6 bases. This CDR3 contains 14 residues. The CDR3 nucleotides are TGTGCCAGCAGCCCCGGGGGGGCCCCCGGGGAGCTGTTTTTT. Translation gives CASSPGGAPGELFF.

The chain uses TRBV18 and TRBJ1-2; weak D call: TRBD1 (6 bases). CDR1 is KGHSH and CDR2 is LQKENI in the germline V gene. The CDR3 totals 13 residues. Trimming removed 6 bases at V and 3 bases at J, with 11 bases between. CDR3 sequence (DNA): TGTGCCAGCTCTCAGGGGAGTCACTATGGCTACACCTTC. It is translated as CASSQGSHYGYTF.

This clone was counted once. The gene calls are TRBV7-9 and TRBJ2-3; D gene unclear. CDR1 is SEHNR, CDR2 FQNEAQ, per germline (reference sequence). The CDR3 extends over 13 amino acids. Trimming stripped 8 bases from V and 0 bases from J, with 9 bases between. CDR3 in amino acids: CASHRLSTDTQYF. Written as DNA, the CDR3 is TGTGCCAGCCATAGACTGAGCACAGATACGCAGTATTTT.

V usage is TRBV18 and J usage is TRBJ2-2, with a weak D call TRBD2 (5 bases). CDR3 length equals 14 residues. The ends were cut back, 4 bases at V and 6 bases at J, with 12 bases in the middle. Per the germline V gene, CDR1 is KGHSH and CDR2 is LQKENI. The CDR3 DNA sequence: TGTGCCAGCTCACACCCCGGGAATCCCGGGGAGCTGTTTTTT. This sequence encodes CASSHPGNPGELFF.